These T cell receptor beta chains were read from a single sample in a study of CD4 T cells in relation to SARS-CoV-2 and coronaviruses. Clones were sequenced by immunoSEQ multiplex PCR, and TCRdb holds only the in-frame ones, with some missing. In the table there are tens of thousands of clones, around 80% of which are singletons. Antigens of these TCRs are unknown. Sequencing used memory CD4+ T cells from PBMCs, cultured in vitro. The source of these receptors is an adult with COVID-19. Both conserved end residues are part of each CDR3. D genes are given only for firm matches. Rows may omit the clone size; those that give it use once, few, many or a size class.

D	J	size	V	CDR3	DNA
TRBD2	TRBJ2-1	once	TRBV27	CASGGLAGVYNEQFF	TGTGCCAGCGGGGGACTAGCGGGAGTGTACAATGAGCAGTTCTTC
TRBD1	TRBJ1-2	once	TRBV4-3	CASSHTDRAYGYTF	TGCGCCAGCAGCCATACCGACAGGGCCTATGGCTACACCTTC
-	TRBJ2-7	-	TRBV24-1	CATSDPIAFGSAYEQYF	TGTGCCACCAGTGATCCTATAGCGTTCGGGTCGGCCTACGAGCAGTACTTC
-	TRBJ2-7	-	TRBV18	CASSPSLRDGYEQYF	TGTGCCAGCTCACCATCCCTCAGGGATGGGTACGAGCAGTACTTC
-	TRBJ2-2	-	TRBV5-1	CASSLAREGGELFF	TGCGCCAGCAGCTTGGCCCGGGAAGGCGGGGAGCTGTTTTTT
-	TRBJ1-2	-	TRBV2	CASRTVGGYTF	TGTGCCAGTAGGACAGTGGGAGGCTACACCTTC
TRBD2	TRBJ2-2	-	TRBV7-3	CASSLLSTGTTNTGELFF	TGTGCCAGCAGCTTATTATCCACCGGGACTACGAACACCGGGGAGCTGTTTTTT
TRBD2	TRBJ2-3	-	TRBV28	CVPSKRERDTQYF	TGTGTCCCGTCTAAGCGGGAGAGGGATACGCAGTATTTT
-	TRBJ1-1	-	TRBV4-1	CASMIRPSLNTEAFF	TGCGCCAGCATGATTCGACCGTCGCTGAACACTGAAGCTTTCTTT
TRBD2	TRBJ2-7	-	TRBV11-2	CASSPRAGVEQYF	TGTGCCAGCAGCCCAAGAGCGGGAGTCGAGCAGTACTTC
-	TRBJ2-2	-	TRBV27	CASNLGGGWRTGELFF	TGTGCCAGCAACCTAGGGGGGGGCTGGCGCACCGGGGAGCTGTTTTTT
-	TRBJ1-1	-	TRBV12-3/TRBV12-4	CASSSSGRTEAFF	TGTGCCAGCAGTTCGAGTGGCAGGACTGAAGCTTTCTTT
-	TRBJ2-3	-	TRBV24-1	CATSDLGPESTDTQYF	TGTGCCACCAGTGATTTGGGCCCCGAAAGCACAGATACGCAGTATTTT
TRBD1	TRBJ2-7	-	TRBV6-5	CASSPPGTGRGEQYF	TGTGCCAGCAGTCCCCCCGGGACAGGGAGAGGGGAGCAGTACTTC
-	TRBJ2-6	-	TRBV9	CASSASTGANVLTF	TGTGCCAGCAGCGCATCAACCGGGGCCAACGTCCTGACTTTC
TRBD1	TRBJ2-7	-	TRBV28	CASSPSDRRYEQYF	TGTGCCAGCAGTCCGTCGGACAGGCGCTACGAGCAGTACTTC
TRBD2	TRBJ2-1	few	TRBV5-1	CASSLAGGSAGNEQFF	TGCGCCAGCAGCTTGGCCGGCGGGAGCGCCGGCAATGAGCAGTTCTTC
TRBD2	TRBJ2-7	-	TRBV4-1	CASSQELAGDFARTSYEQYF	TGCGCCAGCAGCCAAGAACTAGCGGGAGATTTCGCGCGGACCTCCTACGAGCAGTACTTC
-	TRBJ1-2	-	TRBV18	CASSPRREWSDGYTF	TGTGCCAGCTCACCCCGGCGCGAATGGAGTGATGGCTACACCTTC
TRBD2	TRBJ2-7	-	TRBV28	CASSSTGGLAGSTASYEQYF	TGTGCCAGCAGTTCAACCGGGGGACTAGCGGGGTCCACGGCCTCCTACGAGCAGTACTTC
TRBD1	TRBJ1-5	-	TRBV11-2	CASRMTGDSNQPQHF	TGTGCCAGCAGAATGACAGGGGATAGCAATCAGCCCCAGCATTTT
-	TRBJ2-1	-	TRBV12-2	CASRFDAGTSGYSYNEQFF	TGTGCAAGTCGCTTTGATGCTGGGACTAGCGGGTACTCCTACAATGAGCAGTTCTTC
TRBD2	TRBJ2-2	-	TRBV7-6	CASSLLAGGPGELFF	TGTGCCAGCAGCTTGCTAGCGGGAGGGCCCGGGGAGCTGTTTTTT
-	TRBJ1-5	-	TRBV19	CASMGASGYNQPQHF	TGTGCCAGTATGGGGGCATCAGGGTACAATCAGCCCCAGCATTTT
-	TRBJ1-1	-	TRBV19	CASSIARDANTEAFF	TGTGCCAGTAGTATCGCCAGGGACGCGAACACTGAAGCTTTCTTT
-	TRBJ2-6	-	TRBV5-1	CASKWTALSGANVLTF	TGCGCCAGCAAATGGACGGCTCTCTCTGGGGCCAACGTCCTGACTTTC